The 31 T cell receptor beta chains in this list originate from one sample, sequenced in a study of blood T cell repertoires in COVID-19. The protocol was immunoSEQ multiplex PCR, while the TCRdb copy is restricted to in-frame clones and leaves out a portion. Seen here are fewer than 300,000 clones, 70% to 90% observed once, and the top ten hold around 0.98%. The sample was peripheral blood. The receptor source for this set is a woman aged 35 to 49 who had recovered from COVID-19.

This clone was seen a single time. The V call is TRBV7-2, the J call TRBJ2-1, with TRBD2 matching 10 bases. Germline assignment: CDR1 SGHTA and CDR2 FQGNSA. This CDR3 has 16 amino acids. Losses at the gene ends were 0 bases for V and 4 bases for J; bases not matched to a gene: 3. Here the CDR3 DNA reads TGTGCCAGCAGCTTAGCGGCGACTAGCGGGTACAATGAGCAGTTCTTC. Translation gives CASSLAATSGYNEQFF.

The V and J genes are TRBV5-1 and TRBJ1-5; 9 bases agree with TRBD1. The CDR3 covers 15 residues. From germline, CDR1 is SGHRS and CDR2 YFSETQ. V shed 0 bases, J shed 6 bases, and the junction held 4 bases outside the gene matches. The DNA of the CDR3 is TGCGCCAGCAGCTTGGGCGACAGGGGGAGTCAGCCCCAGCATTTT. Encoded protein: CASSLGDRGSQPQHF. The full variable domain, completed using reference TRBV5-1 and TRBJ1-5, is KAGVTQTPRYLIKTRGQQVTLSCSPISGHRSVSWYQQTPGQGLQFLFEYFSETQRNKGNFPGRFSGRQFSNSRSEMNVSTLELGDSALYLCASSLGDRGSQPQHFGDGTRLSIL.

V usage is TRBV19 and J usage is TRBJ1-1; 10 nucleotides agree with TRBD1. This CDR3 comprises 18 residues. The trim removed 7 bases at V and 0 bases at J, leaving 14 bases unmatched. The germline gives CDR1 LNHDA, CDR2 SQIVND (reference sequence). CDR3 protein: CASTTGETGGPMNTEAFF. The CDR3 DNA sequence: TGTGCCAGTACCACTGGGGAGACAGGGGGCCCTATGAACACTGAAGCTTTCTTT.

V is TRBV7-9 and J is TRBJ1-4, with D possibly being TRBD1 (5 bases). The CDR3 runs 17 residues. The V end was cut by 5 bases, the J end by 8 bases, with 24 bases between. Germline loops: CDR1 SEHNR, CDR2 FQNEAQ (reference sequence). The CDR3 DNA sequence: TGTGCCAGCAGCCCCCGGGGCCGCCTTGGGGGAGGGGAAAAACTGTTTTTT. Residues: CASSPRGRLGGGEKLFF.

The CDR3 region is CASSPEINRGTGELFF. Here the CDR3 DNA reads TGCGCCAGCAGCCCAGAAATTAACAGGGGGACCGGGGAGCTGTTTTTT. The J gene is TRBJ2-2, the V gene TRBV5-1; 8 positions agree with TRBD1. Germline trimming cut 4 bases from V and 5 bases from J; bases unmatched to any gene: 10. CDR3 length equals 16 residues. CDR1 and CDR2 (germline): SGHRS, YFSETQ.

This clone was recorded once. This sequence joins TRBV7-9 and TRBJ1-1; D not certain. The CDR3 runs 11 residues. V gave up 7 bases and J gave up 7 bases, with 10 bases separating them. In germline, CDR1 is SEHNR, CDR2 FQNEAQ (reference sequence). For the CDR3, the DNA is TGTGCCAGCACCGGTGAGATTGAAGCTTTCTTT. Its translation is CASTGEIEAFF. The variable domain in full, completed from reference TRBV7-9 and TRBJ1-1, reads DTGVSQNPRHKITKRGQNVTFRCDPISEHNRLYWYRQTLGQGPEFLTYFQNEAQLEKSRLLSDRFSAERPKGSFSTLEIQRTEQGDSAMYLCASTGEIEAFFGQGTRLTVV.

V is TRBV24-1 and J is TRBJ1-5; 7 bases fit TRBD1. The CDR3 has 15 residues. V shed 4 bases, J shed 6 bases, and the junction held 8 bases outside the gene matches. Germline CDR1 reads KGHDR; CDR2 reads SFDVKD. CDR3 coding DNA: TGTGCCACCAGTGACCCCGGGACAGCGGCTCAGCCCCAGCATTTT. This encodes CATSDPGTAAQPQHF.

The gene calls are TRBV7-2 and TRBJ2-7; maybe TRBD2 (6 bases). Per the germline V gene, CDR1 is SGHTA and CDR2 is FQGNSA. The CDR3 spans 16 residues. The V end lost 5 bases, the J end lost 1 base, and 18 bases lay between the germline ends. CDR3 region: CASSPRDPGRSYEQYF. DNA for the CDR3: TGTGCCAGCAGCCCCCGGGACCCGGGGAGGTCCTACGAGCAGTACTTC.

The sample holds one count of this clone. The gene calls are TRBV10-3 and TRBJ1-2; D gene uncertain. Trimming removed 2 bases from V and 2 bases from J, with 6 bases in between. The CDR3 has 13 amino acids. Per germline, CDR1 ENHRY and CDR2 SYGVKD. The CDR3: CAISEGPNYGYTF. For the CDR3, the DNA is TGTGCCATCAGTGAGGGGCCGAACTATGGCTACACCTTC.

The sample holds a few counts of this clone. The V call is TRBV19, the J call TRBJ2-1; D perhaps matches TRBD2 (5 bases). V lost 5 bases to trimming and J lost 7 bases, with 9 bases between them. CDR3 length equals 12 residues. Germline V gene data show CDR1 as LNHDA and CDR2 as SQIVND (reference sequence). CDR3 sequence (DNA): TGTGCCAGTAGTCCGAGCGGAAATGAGCAGTTCTTC. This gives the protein CASSPSGNEQFF.

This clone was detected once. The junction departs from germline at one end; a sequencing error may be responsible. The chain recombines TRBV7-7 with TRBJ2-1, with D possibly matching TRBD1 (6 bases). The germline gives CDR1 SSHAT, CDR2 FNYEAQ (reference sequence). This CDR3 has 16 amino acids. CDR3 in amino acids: CASSPRGRGSYNEQFF. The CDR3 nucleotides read TGTGCTAGCAGCCCGAGGGGCAGGGGCTCCTACAATGAGCAGTTCTTC.

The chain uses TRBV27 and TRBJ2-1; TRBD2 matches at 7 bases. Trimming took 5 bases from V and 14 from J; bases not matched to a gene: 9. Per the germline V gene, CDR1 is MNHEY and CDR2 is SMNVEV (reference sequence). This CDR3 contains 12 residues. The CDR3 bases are TGTGCCAGCAGTCCCACCGGGGGGATGGAGTTCTTC. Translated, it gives CASSPTGGMEFF.

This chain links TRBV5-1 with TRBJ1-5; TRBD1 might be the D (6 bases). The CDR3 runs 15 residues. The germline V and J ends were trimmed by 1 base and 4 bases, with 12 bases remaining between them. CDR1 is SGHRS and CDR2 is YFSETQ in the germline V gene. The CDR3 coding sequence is TGCGCCAGCAGCTTGTCGACAGGCCCGAATCAGCCCCAGCATTTT. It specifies CASSLSTGPNQPQHF.

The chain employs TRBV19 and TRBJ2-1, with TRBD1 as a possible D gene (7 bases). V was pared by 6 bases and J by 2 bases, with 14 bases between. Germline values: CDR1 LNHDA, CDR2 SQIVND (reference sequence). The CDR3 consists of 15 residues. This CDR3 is CASRRAGGTYNEQFF. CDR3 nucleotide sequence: TGTGCCAGTAGGCGGGCAGGGGGGACCTACAATGAGCAGTTCTTC.

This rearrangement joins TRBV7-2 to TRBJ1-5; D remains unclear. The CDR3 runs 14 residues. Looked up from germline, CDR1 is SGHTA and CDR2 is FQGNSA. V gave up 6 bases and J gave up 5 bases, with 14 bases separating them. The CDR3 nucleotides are TGTGCCAGCAGGGGCGATCGGCCCGATCAGCCCCAGCATTTT. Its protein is CASRGDRPDQPQHF.

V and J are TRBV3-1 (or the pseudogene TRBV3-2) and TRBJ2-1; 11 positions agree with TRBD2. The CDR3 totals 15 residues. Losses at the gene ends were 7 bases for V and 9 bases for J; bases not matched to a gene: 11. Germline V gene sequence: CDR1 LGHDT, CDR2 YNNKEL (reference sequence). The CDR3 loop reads CASTPDSGRATEQFF. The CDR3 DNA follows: TGTGCCAGCACCCCTGATAGCGGGAGGGCCACTGAGCAGTTCTTC.

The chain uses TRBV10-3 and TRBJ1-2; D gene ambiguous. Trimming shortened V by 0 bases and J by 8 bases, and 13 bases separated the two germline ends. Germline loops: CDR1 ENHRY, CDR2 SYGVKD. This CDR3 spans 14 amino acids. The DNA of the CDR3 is TGTGCCATCAGTGAGTCGGCGGGGTCGGGCGGCTACACCTTC. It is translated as CAISESAGSGGYTF.

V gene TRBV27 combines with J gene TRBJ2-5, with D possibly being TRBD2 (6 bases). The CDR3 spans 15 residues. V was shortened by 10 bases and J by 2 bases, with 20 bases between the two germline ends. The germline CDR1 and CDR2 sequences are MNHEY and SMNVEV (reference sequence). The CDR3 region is CATRPLGLTQETQYF. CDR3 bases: TGTGCCACCCGGCCCTTGGGACTCACGCAAGAGACCCAGTACTTC.

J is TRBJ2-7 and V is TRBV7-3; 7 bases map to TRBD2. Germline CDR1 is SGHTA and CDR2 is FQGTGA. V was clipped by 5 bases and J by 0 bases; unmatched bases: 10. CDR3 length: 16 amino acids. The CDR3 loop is CASSPTTSASSYEQYF. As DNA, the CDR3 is TGTGCCAGCAGCCCCACAACTAGCGCCAGCTCCTACGAGCAGTACTTC.

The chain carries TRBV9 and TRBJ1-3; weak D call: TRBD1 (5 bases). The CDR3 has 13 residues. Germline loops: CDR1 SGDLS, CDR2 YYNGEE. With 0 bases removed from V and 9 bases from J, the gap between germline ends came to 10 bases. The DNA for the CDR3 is TGTGCCAGCAGCGTAGCAGGGTCTGGCACCATATATTTT. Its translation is CASSVAGSGTIYF.

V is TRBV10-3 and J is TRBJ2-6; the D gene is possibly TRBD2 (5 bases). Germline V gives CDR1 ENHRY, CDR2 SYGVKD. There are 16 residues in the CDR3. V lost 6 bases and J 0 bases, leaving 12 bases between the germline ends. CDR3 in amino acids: CAISQAASSGANVLTF. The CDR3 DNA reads TGTGCCATCAGCCAAGCGGCAAGCTCTGGGGCCAACGTCCTGACTTTC.

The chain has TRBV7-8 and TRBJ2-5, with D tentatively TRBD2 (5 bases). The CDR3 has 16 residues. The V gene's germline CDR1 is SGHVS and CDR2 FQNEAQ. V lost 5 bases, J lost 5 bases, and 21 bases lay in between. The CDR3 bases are TGTGCCAGCAGCCCCCGAGGGCTTAGGAACGGGGAGACCCAGTACTTC. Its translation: CASSPRGLRNGETQYF.

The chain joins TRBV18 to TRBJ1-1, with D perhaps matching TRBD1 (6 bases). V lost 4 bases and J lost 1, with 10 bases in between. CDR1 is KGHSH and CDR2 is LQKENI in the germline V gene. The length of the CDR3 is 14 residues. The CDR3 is CASSRGTQNTEAFF. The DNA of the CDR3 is TGTGCCAGCTCACGGGGGACACAGAACACTGAAGCTTTCTTT.

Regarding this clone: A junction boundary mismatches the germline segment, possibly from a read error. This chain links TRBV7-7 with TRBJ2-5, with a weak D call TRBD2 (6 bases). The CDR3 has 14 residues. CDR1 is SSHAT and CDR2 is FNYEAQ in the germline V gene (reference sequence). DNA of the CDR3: TGTGCTAGCAGCTCGCCGGGACTCCAAGAGACCCAGTACTTC. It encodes CASSSPGLQETQYF. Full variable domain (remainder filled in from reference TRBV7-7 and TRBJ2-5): GAGVSQSPRYKVTKRGQDVTLRCDPISSHATLYWYQQALGQGPEFLTYFNYEAQPDKSGLPSDRFSAERPEGSISTLTIQRTEQRDSAMYRCASSSPGLQETQYFGPGTRLLVL.

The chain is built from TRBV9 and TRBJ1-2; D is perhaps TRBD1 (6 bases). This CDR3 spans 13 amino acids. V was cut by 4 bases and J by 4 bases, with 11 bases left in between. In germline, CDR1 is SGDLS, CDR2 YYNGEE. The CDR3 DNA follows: TGTGCCAGCAGCCCCCAGGGGCCCTATGGCTACACCTTC. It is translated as CASSPQGPYGYTF.

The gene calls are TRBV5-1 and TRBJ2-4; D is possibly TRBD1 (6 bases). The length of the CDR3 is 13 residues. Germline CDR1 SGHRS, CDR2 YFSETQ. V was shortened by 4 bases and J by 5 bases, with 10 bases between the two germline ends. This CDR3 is CASSTTGENIQYF. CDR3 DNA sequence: TGCGCCAGCAGCACGACAGGAGAAAACATTCAGTACTTC.

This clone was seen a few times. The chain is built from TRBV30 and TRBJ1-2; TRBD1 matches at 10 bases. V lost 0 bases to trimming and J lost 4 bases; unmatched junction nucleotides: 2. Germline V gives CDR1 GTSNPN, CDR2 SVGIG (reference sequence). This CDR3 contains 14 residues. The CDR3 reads CAWSVGDRGYGYTF. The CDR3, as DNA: TGTGCCTGGAGTGTGGGGGACAGGGGCTATGGCTACACCTTC.

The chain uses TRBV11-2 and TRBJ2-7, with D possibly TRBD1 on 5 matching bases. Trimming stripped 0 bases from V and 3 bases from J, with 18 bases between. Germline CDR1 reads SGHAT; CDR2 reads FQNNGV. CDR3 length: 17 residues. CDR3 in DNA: TGTGCCAGCAGCTTAGACCCCGCACAGGCGTCGGGCTACGAGCAGTACTTC. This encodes CASSLDPAQASGYEQYF.

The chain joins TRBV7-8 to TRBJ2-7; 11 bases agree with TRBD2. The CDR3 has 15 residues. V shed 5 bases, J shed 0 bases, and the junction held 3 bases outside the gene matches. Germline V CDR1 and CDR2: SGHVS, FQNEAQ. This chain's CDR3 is CASSPGLAVSYEQYF. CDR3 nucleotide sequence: TGTGCCAGCAGCCCGGGACTAGCGGTCTCCTACGAGCAGTACTTC.

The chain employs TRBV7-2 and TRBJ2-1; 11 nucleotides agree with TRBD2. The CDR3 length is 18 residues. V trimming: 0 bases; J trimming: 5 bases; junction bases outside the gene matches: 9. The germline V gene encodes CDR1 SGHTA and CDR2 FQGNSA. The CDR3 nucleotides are TGTGCCAGCAGCTTAGCGGCTAGCGGGAGGTGGGGTAACAATGAGCAGTTCTTC. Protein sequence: CASSLAASGRWGNNEQFF.

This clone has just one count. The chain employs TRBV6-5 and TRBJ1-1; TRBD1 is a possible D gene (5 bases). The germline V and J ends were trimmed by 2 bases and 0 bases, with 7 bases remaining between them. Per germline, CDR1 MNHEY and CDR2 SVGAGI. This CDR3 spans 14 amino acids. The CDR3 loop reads CASSYRGMNTEAFF. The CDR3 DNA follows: TGTGCCAGCAGTTACAGGGGAATGAACACTGAAGCTTTCTTT.